This is a list of T cell receptor beta chains from one sample in a study of immune aging and cytomegalovirus after organ transplant. In TCRdb, the single-cell sequencing reads were re-called with MiXCR into one record per CDR3 protein. The sample lists about 21,000 distinct CDR3 sequences; roughly a third were seen once. Their cognate antigens are unknown. Material: CMV peptide-activated CD4+ and CD8+ T cells sorted from blood, obtained at five time points, pooled. These receptors were taken from a female donor who had a heart transplant and CMV viremia. The conserved cysteine and the conserved F or W are not part of the CDR3 here. The order of the fields is J gene, V gene, clone size, CDR3 protein. The size field is filled for only some rows; it gives once, few, many or a size class.

j_call: TRBJ2-1
v_call: TRBV20-1
clone_size: many
cdr3_aa: SAVELSYNEQF

j_call: TRBJ2-5
v_call: TRBV20-1
clone_size: .
cdr3_aa: SARLGLTKETQY

j_call: TRBJ2-3
v_call: TRBV29-1
clone_size: .
cdr3_aa: SVLSGGFTDTQY

j_call: TRBJ2-5
v_call: TRBV7-2
clone_size: few
cdr3_aa: ASSLGFLGTQY

j_call: TRBJ2-5
v_call: TRBV5-1
clone_size: medium-sized
cdr3_aa: ASSLQGGQETQY

j_call: TRBJ2-1
v_call: TRBV24-1
clone_size: many
cdr3_aa: ATSEGLAGGYEQF

j_call: TRBJ1-3
v_call: TRBV18
clone_size: .
cdr3_aa: ASSPTRRSGNIIY

j_call: TRBJ1-3
v_call: TRBV27
clone_size: many
cdr3_aa: ASSPQGAGNTIY

j_call: TRBJ1-1
v_call: TRBV28
clone_size: many
cdr3_aa: ASTPTAPNTEAF

j_call: TRBJ1-1
v_call: TRBV7-2
clone_size: .
cdr3_aa: ASSHGLADTEAF

j_call: TRBJ2-2
v_call: TRBV21-1
clone_size: many
cdr3_aa: ASSKEGGRMYTGELF

j_call: TRBJ2-6
v_call: TRBV6-5
clone_size: medium-sized
cdr3_aa: ASSHKAGANVLT

j_call: TRBJ2-2
v_call: TRBV12-3/TRBV12-4
clone_size: .
cdr3_aa: ASTLQGGTGELF

j_call: TRBJ2-1
v_call: TRBV6-6
clone_size: many
cdr3_aa: ASSPGSSEQF

j_call: TRBJ1-1
v_call: TRBV5-4
clone_size: .
cdr3_aa: ASSRTGAGNTEAF

j_call: TRBJ1-2
v_call: TRBV24-1
clone_size: many
cdr3_aa: ATSVEQGWGYT

j_call: TRBJ2-3
v_call: TRBV11-2
clone_size: .
cdr3_aa: ASSPTGAPDTQY

j_call: TRBJ2-3
v_call: TRBV12-3/TRBV12-4
clone_size: .
cdr3_aa: ASSPTGPPGDTQY

j_call: TRBJ2-3
v_call: TRBV2
clone_size: many
cdr3_aa: ASKGTGTQY

j_call: TRBJ2-7
v_call: TRBV10-1
clone_size: few
cdr3_aa: ASSEAASGAIYEQY

j_call: TRBJ1-1
v_call: TRBV7-9
clone_size: .
cdr3_aa: ASSSVQKDEAF

j_call: TRBJ2-2
v_call: TRBV7-3
clone_size: .
cdr3_aa: ASSLEGVDTGELF

j_call: TRBJ1-2
v_call: TRBV19
clone_size: many
cdr3_aa: ASSLGQDGGYGYT

j_call: TRBJ1-3
v_call: TRBV19
clone_size: many
cdr3_aa: ASREQVSGNTIY

j_call: TRBJ2-7
v_call: TRBV6-1
clone_size: few
cdr3_aa: ASSDEDGYEQY

j_call: TRBJ2-2
v_call: TRBV10-3
clone_size: .
cdr3_aa: ASRQGAGELF

j_call: TRBJ2-7
v_call: TRBV12-3/TRBV12-4
clone_size: few
cdr3_aa: ASSLGPGLEQY

j_call: TRBJ1-5
v_call: TRBV20-1
clone_size: .
cdr3_aa: SATGTDDQPLH